This TCR beta chain derives from a study of blood T cell repertoires in COVID-19. Study information: Both acute and convalescent COVID-19 samples were obtained from the United States, Italy and Spain. T cells, B-cell-depleted T cells, or PBMCs provided the cDNA or gDNA that served as material.

In the original analysis: Estimated nucleated cell counts came from reference gene primer amplification. Clones were read by immunoSEQ multiplex PCR, and TCRdb kept only the in-frame ones, dropping some. The DNA gave D and trimming, while V, J and clone size come from that table. The top ten hold over 2% of the sample, which has a few hundred thousand clones, about 86% seen once. What was sequenced was peripheral blood. This receptor was identified in a woman in her forties or fifties with acute or convalescent COVID-19.

For the CDR3, the DNA is TGTGCCAGCAGCTTAAGTACAGTGGGGAACACTGAAGCTTTCTTT. Protein sequence: CASSLSTVGNTEAFF. The chain joins TRBV7-2 to TRBJ1-1; no clear D gene. Between the trimmed V and J ends, which lost 2 bases and 1 base, there was a span of 11 bases. The germline V gene has CDR1 SGHTA and CDR2 FQGNSA. CDR3 length equals 15 residues.